This T cell receptor beta chain was obtained from a study of cytotoxic CD8 clonotypes in ibrutinib-treated CLL. Study at large: The sample average was roughly 240,000 productive templates and 85,000 to 95,000 productive rearrangements. Study findings and constraints: Stable or contracted on treatment, public clonotypes were also uncommon.

Clones were read by immunoSEQ multiplex PCR, and TCRdb kept only the in-frame ones, dropping some. The sample gives approximately 92,000 clones, roughly 80% of which show up once; just under 25% is in the top ten. A word on this clone: Its specificity is unknown.

The CDR3 is 16 amino acids. Germline CDR1 reads LNHDA; CDR2 reads SQIVND (reference sequence). Deletions cut 5 bases from V and 1 base from J, with 17 bases between. The genes are TRBV19 and TRBJ2-5; D is possibly TRBD2 (6 bases). This TCR derives from a human donor with chronic lymphocytic leukemia. Here the sequenced sample was PBMCs, taken after 24 months of ibrutinib treatment. The CDR3 loop is CASSSRRGQRQETQYF. CDR3 coding DNA: TGTGCCAGTAGTTCGAGGAGGGGCCAGCGCCAAGAGACCCAGTACTTC.